These 26 T cell receptor beta chains share one sample of origin, sequenced in a study of blood T cell repertoires in COVID-19. Measured with immunoSEQ multiplex PCR; TCRdb has only the in-frame clones, and not every one. The profile covers about 21,000 clones, with roughly nine tenths appearing a single time and about 8% taken by the ten largest. The sequenced sample was peripheral blood. Receptors originate from a human donor with active COVID-19. The donor label of this sample is uncertain.

This clone was detected only a few times. For the CDR3, the DNA is TGTGCCAGCAACCCCCGAGAGAGGGAATCACCCCTCCACTTT. This sequence encodes CASNPRERESPLHF. This sequence joins TRBV6-5 and TRBJ1-6; no firm D call. The germline gives CDR1 MNHEY, CDR2 SVGAGI. CDR3 length equals 14 residues. V lost 7 bases and J 10 bases, leaving 17 bases between the germline ends.

The rearrangement joins TRBV24-1 to TRBJ1-1; tentative D call: TRBD1 (6 bases). The V gene lost 12 bases and the J gene lost 2 bases, with 21 bases spanning the gap. CDR3 length equals 15 residues. In germline, CDR1 is KGHDR, CDR2 SFDVKD. The DNA of the CDR3 is TGTGCCCCAAGAAGAAAAGACAGGTTAAACACTGAAGCTTTCTTT. Protein: CAPRRKDRLNTEAFF.

This clone has only one observation. This sequence joins TRBV28 and TRBJ1-2, with 7 positions matching TRBD1. CDR3 length equals 11 residues. Germline trimming cut 10 bases from V and 5 bases from J; bases unmatched to any gene: 4. The germline V gene encodes CDR1 MDHEN and CDR2 SYDVKM. CDR3 protein: CATSGQYGYTF. For the CDR3, the DNA is TGTGCCACCTCGGGACAGTATGGCTACACCTTC.

The J gene is TRBJ1-3, the V gene TRBV7-2; TRBD1 matches 9 bases. The CDR3 is made up of 15 amino acids. Germline CDR1 and CDR2: SGHTA and FQGNSA. V shed 0 bases and J 3 bases; nucleotides not matched to a gene: 0. The CDR3 nucleotides are TGTGCCAGCAGCTTAGCGGGACAGGGTGGAAACACCATATATTTT. It translates to CASSLAGQGGNTIYF.

V gene TRBV18 combines with J gene TRBJ2-2, with D maybe TRBD1 (5 bases). The CDR3 totals 15 residues. Germline lookup yields CDR1 KGHSH and CDR2 LQKENI. Trimming cost V 4 bases and J 3 bases, with 12 bases left between them. CDR3 coding DNA: TGTGCCAGCTCACTAACGACAGTGGACACCGGGGAGCTGTTTTTT. Its translation is CASSLTTVDTGELFF.

The CDR3 DNA follows: TGTGCCAGCAGCGCGGGCCAGGGTCTCTTCTCCTACGAGCAGTACTTC. It codes for CASSAGQGLFSYEQYF. This chain joins TRBV9 and TRBJ2-7; TRBD1 might be the D (5 bases). The germline gives CDR1 SGDLS, CDR2 YYNGEE. The CDR3 covers 16 residues. V was shortened by 3 bases and J by 0 bases, with 16 bases between the two germline ends. The whole variable domain, remainder taken from reference TRBV9 and TRBJ2-7, is DSGVTQTPKHLITATGQRVTLRCSPRSGDLSVYWYQQSLDQGLQFLIQYYNGEERAKGNILERFSAQQFPDLHSELNLSSLELGDSALYFCASSAGQGLFSYEQYFGPGTRLTVT.

The chain couples TRBV7-3 to TRBJ1-1; 9 positions agree with TRBD1. Germline V gives CDR1 SGHTA, CDR2 FQGTGA. Germline trimming cut 6 bases from V and 5 bases from J; bases unmatched to any gene: 7. CDR3 length: 14 residues. In nucleotides, the CDR3 is TGTGCCAGCAGTGGACAGGGGCCGGGGACTGAAGCTTTCTTT. Translation: CASSGQGPGTEAFF.

This rearrangement joins TRBV19 to TRBJ2-1; TRBD2 is a possible D gene (6 bases). The V gene's germline CDR1 is LNHDA and CDR2 SQIVND (reference sequence). This CDR3 spans 14 amino acids. The V gene lost 3 bases and the J gene lost 5 bases, with 11 bases spanning the gap. The CDR3 DNA follows: TGTGCCAGTAGTATCGGGGGACGGAACAATGAGCAGTTCTTC. Its protein product is CASSIGGRNNEQFF.

The rearrangement links TRBV11-2 to TRBJ2-5; TRBD1 matches 9 bases. Trimming cost V 1 base and J 5 bases; bases outside gene matches: 8. CDR1 is SGHAT and CDR2 is FQNNGV in the germline V gene. The CDR3 length is 16 residues. The CDR3 spells CASSLAPQGAGETQYF. DNA of the CDR3: TGTGCCAGCAGCTTAGCGCCACAGGGGGCTGGGGAGACCCAGTACTTC.

The chain employs TRBV9 and TRBJ2-1; D unresolved. CDR1 SGDLS and CDR2 YYNGEE come from the germline V gene. This CDR3 contains 13 residues. V lost 0 bases and J 11 bases, leaving 12 bases between the germline ends. The CDR3 protein is CASSVAFADKQFF. DNA for the CDR3: TGTGCCAGCAGCGTAGCCTTCGCGGATAAGCAGTTCTTC.

The chain has TRBV6-5 and TRBJ2-2; TRBD1 matches at 7 bases. Losses at the gene ends were 6 bases for V and 1 base for J; bases not matched to a gene: 2. This CDR3 is built from 14 residues. Germline V gene sequence: CDR1 MNHEY, CDR2 SVGAGI. As DNA, the CDR3 is TGTGCCAGCAGGGGACAGATGAACACCGGGGAGCTGTTTTTT. It yields the protein CASRGQMNTGELFF.

The chain combines TRBV5-4 with TRBJ2-1; D is undetermined. Trimming took off 4 bases at V and 9 bases at J, with 17 bases between the two ends. The length of the CDR3 is 14 residues. The germline V gene encodes CDR1 SGHNT and CDR2 YYREEE (reference sequence). CDR3 loop: CASSHLTAAAEQFF. CDR3 bases: TGTGCCAGCAGCCACCTTACAGCCGCTGCTGAGCAGTTCTTC.

The gene calls are TRBV27 and TRBJ1-6, with D uncertain. CDR1 is MNHEY, CDR2 SMNVEV, per germline (reference sequence). With 3 bases removed from V and 8 bases from J, the gap between germline ends came to 8 bases. The CDR3 length is 13 residues. DNA of the CDR3: TGTGCCAGCAGTTTGCGGGGAGATTCACCCCTCCACTTT. Residues: CASSLRGDSPLHF.

For the CDR3, the DNA is TGTGCCAGCAAGACGACTAGCGGGAGATCGGATGAGCAGTTCTTC. This encodes CASKTTSGRSDEQFF. The chain links TRBV27 to TRBJ2-1; 12 nucleotides line up with TRBD2. The V segment lost 7 bases and the J segment 8 bases; nucleotides outside the gene matches: 9. The CDR3 sequence is 15 residues long. Germline V gives CDR1 MNHEY, CDR2 SMNVEV (reference sequence).

The chain links TRBV7-6 to TRBJ2-1; TRBD2 aligns across 8 bases. The CDR3 contains 16 residues. The V gene's germline CDR1 is SGHVS and CDR2 FNYEAQ. The V segment lost 1 base and the J segment 2 bases; nucleotides outside the gene matches: 4. The CDR3 region is CASSLGGLGTYNEQFF. CDR3 in DNA: TGTGCCAGCAGCTTAGGGGGACTAGGGACCTACAATGAGCAGTTCTTC.

The rearrangement joins TRBV9 to TRBJ2-1; 7 bases fit TRBD2. The CDR3 runs to 17 residues. CDR1 and CDR2 (germline): SGDLS, YYNGEE. V lost 0 bases, J lost 1 base, and 7 bases stayed unmatched. The CDR3 protein is CASSVGLADRSYNEQFF. For the CDR3, the DNA is TGTGCCAGCAGCGTAGGGCTAGCGGATCGTTCCTACAATGAGCAGTTCTTC.

In DNA form, the CDR3 reads TGTGCCAGCAGTTACGGGACTGCAACCTACGAGCAGTACTTC. Translation gives CASSYGTATYEQYF. This chain links TRBV6-6 with TRBJ2-7; possibly TRBD2 for D (6 bases). The V gene's germline CDR1 is MNHNY and CDR2 SVGAGI (reference sequence). This CDR3 region has 14 residues. Deletions cut 2 bases from V and 2 bases from J, with 10 bases between.

V is TRBV28 and J is TRBJ1-5; TRBD1 matches at 7 bases. The V gene end was trimmed by 5 bases and the J gene end by 4 bases; junction bases not matched to a gene: 5. This CDR3 has 14 amino acids. The germline CDR1 and CDR2 sequences are MDHEN and SYDVKM. In DNA, the CDR3 is TGTGCCAGCAGTGCGGGACAGCAAAATCAGCCCCAGCATTTT. This sequence encodes CASSAGQQNQPQHF.

The V gene is TRBV3-1 (or the pseudogene TRBV3-2), the J gene TRBJ2-2, with TRBD2 matching over 11 bases. Germline assignment: CDR1 LGHDT and CDR2 YNNKEL (reference sequence). Trimming removed 5 bases from V and 1 base from J; junction bases left unmatched: 3. This CDR3 has 16 residues. CDR3 region: CASSKTSGGNTGELFF. The DNA of the CDR3 is TGTGCCAGCAGCAAAACTAGCGGGGGGAACACCGGGGAGCTGTTTTTT.

This clone was counted a single time. The chain is built from TRBV19 and TRBJ1-3, with 8 bases that match TRBD1. This CDR3 region has 13 residues. The junction had 5 bases not matched to a gene; V was cut back by 10 bases and J by 3 bases. Germline assignment: CDR1 LNHDA and CDR2 SQIVND (reference sequence). In DNA, the CDR3 is TGTGCCACTACGACAGGGGTTGGAAACACCATATATTTT. Its translation is CATTTGVGNTIYF.

This clone has only a few counts. The J gene is TRBJ2-7, the V gene TRBV3-1 (or the pseudogene TRBV3-2), with 7 bases fitting TRBD1. The germline CDR1 and CDR2 sequences are LGHDT and YNNKEL (reference sequence). V lost 0 bases to trimming and J lost 5 bases; unmatched junction nucleotides: 13. This CDR3 has 17 amino acids. This chain's CDR3 is CASSQDWAAGGVNEQYF. CDR3 coding DNA: TGTGCCAGCAGCCAAGATTGGGCGGCAGGGGGTGTTAACGAGCAGTACTTC.

V is TRBV19 and J is TRBJ2-1, with 10 bases identical to TRBD1. CDR1 LNHDA and CDR2 SQIVND come from the germline V gene (reference sequence). There are 15 residues in the CDR3. The V segment lost 5 bases and the J segment 1 base; nucleotides outside the gene matches: 2. The CDR3 sequence: CASSRGQGSYNEQFF. CDR3 sequence (DNA): TGTGCCAGTAGTCGGGGACAGGGGTCCTACAATGAGCAGTTCTTC.

The table lists this clone with a count of one. The chain combines TRBV7-2 with TRBJ2-5, with a tentative D call TRBD1 (6 bases). Deletions cut 2 bases from V and 2 bases from J, with 12 bases between. CDR1 is SGHTA, CDR2 FQGNSA, per germline. This CDR3 spans 15 amino acids. Here the CDR3 reads CASSLIRQVQETQYF. The CDR3 coding sequence is TGTGCCAGCAGCTTAATTCGACAGGTGCAAGAGACCCAGTACTTC.

This chain connects TRBV9 to TRBJ1-1; D possibly corresponds to TRBD1 (6 bases). The CDR3 is 14 residues long. V was clipped by 7 bases and J by 0 bases, with 13 bases between them. In germline, CDR1 is SGDLS, CDR2 YYNGEE. CDR3 coding DNA: TGTGCCAGCGGGGGCCTGAATGTGAACACTGAAGCTTTCTTT. It codes for CASGGLNVNTEAFF. Combining the CDR3 with reference TRBV9 and TRBJ1-1 gives the whole variable domain DSGVTQTPKHLITATGQRVTLRCSPRSGDLSVYWYQQSLDQGLQFLIQYYNGEERAKGNILERFSAQQFPDLHSELNLSSLELGDSALYFCASGGLNVNTEAFFGQGTRLTVV.

This clone appeared a single time. This chain's CDR3 is CASSIRGMTDTQYF. In DNA, the CDR3 is TGTGCCAGTAGTATTAGGGGCATGACAGATACGCAGTATTTT. The chain uses TRBV19 and TRBJ2-3; D perhaps matches TRBD1 (5 bases). The CDR3 loop spans 14 amino acids. Trimming stripped 3 bases from V and 3 bases from J, with 10 bases between. Looked up from germline, CDR1 is LNHDA and CDR2 is SQIVND (reference sequence).

This chain joins TRBV9 and TRBJ1-2; no clear D gene. CDR1 is SGDLS, CDR2 YYNGEE, per germline. V lost 2 bases and J 5 bases, leaving 10 bases between the germline ends. The length of the CDR3 is 13 residues. CDR3 coding DNA: TGTGCCAGCAGCGTGGGAGACGCGTATGGCTACACCTTC. Translating gives CASSVGDAYGYTF.